Listed below are T cell receptor beta chains from one sample, sequenced in a study of T cell responses to AZD1222 COVID-19 vaccine. TCRdb keeps only in-frame clones here, not all; method: immunoSEQ multiplex PCR. Of about 92,000 clones listed, around 90% were seen once; the top ten hold about a fifth. The sample here was peripheral blood, taken on day 0 of AZD1222 vaccination. These TCRs come from an adult in good health. Both conserved end residues are part of each CDR3. D genes are given only for firm matches. Size is omitted from some rows. Given values are once, few, many or a class for expanded clones.

TGTGCCAGCAGCTTGATGCCGAGCTCTGGAAACACCATATATTTT CASSLMPSSGNTIYF TRBV5-8 - - TRBJ1-3
TGCGCCAGCAGCTTGGCGTCAGTTGCAACTAATGAAAAACTGTTTTTT CASSLASVATNEKLFF TRBV5-1 - - TRBJ1-4
TGTGCCAGCAGTGGAGGGGGGGGAAAGTACGAGCAGTACTTC CASSGGGGKYEQYF TRBV2 - - TRBJ2-7
TGTGCCAGCATCACAGGTGGCACTGGAAACACCATATATTTT CASITGGTGNTIYF TRBV7-9 - - TRBJ1-3
TGTGCCAGTAGTCAGAGCTCTGGAAACACCATATATTTT CASSQSSGNTIYF TRBV19 - - TRBJ1-3
TGTGCCTCTAGGGGTACTGGGGACACTGAAGCTTTCTTT CASRGTGDTEAFF TRBV6-5 - - TRBJ1-1
TGTGCCAGCAGCTTAGACAGGGGATTGGCGAACACTGAAGCTTTCTTT CASSLDRGLANTEAFF TRBV11-2 - - TRBJ1-1
TGTGCCACTGCCCCGGAGGGCAATCAGCCCCAGCATTTT CATAPEGNQPQHF TRBV19 - - TRBJ1-5
TGCGCCAGCAGCTATTCGGGACAGGTGATTTACAATGAGCAGTTCTTC CASSYSGQVIYNEQFF TRBV4-3 TRBD1 few TRBJ2-1
TGTGCCAGCACCTCCCCCGGGAAACATGGCTACACCTTC CASTSPGKHGYTF TRBV3-1/TRBV3-2 - once TRBJ1-2
TGTGCTAGTGGTTTGGTAGCAAGGTGGGAGCTGTTTTTT CASGLVARWELFF TRBV12-5 - - TRBJ2-2
TGTGCCAGCAGCCAAAGGGCGGGGGCTGGGGAGCTGTTTTTT CASSQRAGAGELFF TRBV3-1/TRBV3-2 - - TRBJ2-2
TGTGCCAGCAGTCCTCAGGGGCCGAACACTGAAGCTTTCTTT CASSPQGPNTEAFF TRBV6-5 - - TRBJ1-1
TGTGCCACCTTCTTTGCAGGACTCTTTAACACTGAAGCTTTCTTT CATFFAGLFNTEAFF TRBV5-8 - - TRBJ1-1
TGTGCCAGCGGTACAGGCTACGAGCAGTACTTC CASGTGYEQYF TRBV12-3/TRBV12-4 - - TRBJ2-7
TGTGCCAGCAGCTTAAGTAGGAAAGAGACCCAGTACTTC CASSLSRKETQYF TRBV5-6 - - TRBJ2-5
TGTGCCACCAGGGGGACAGGTGTCTACGAGCAGTACTTC CATRGTGVYEQYF TRBV25-1 TRBD1 - TRBJ2-7
TGTGCCAGCAGCCAAGTCAGGGCGCGGGGAGATACGCAGTATTTT CASSQVRARGDTQYF TRBV14 - - TRBJ2-3
TGTGCTAGTGGTTTCCCTCTCCACACCACCATATATTTT CASGFPLHTTIYF TRBV12-5 - - TRBJ1-3
TGTGCCACCCAGTCCGCTGTTAACTATGGCTACACCTTC CATQSAVNYGYTF TRBV19 - - TRBJ1-2
TGTGCCAGCAGCTTATTAGGCGGGGGACGGGAAGAAAAACTGTTTTTT CASSLLGGGREEKLFF TRBV7-9 - - TRBJ1-4
TGTGCCAGCAGCGTTGGACATCAAGAGACCCAGTACTTC CASSVGHQETQYF TRBV12-3/TRBV12-4 - once TRBJ2-5
TGTGCCAGCAGTTACTCGACTGGGGAGCTGTTTTTT CASSYSTGELFF TRBV6-5 - - TRBJ2-2
TGTGCCACCAGCAGAGCGGGCAGCATGAACACTGAAGCTTTCTTT CATSRAGSMNTEAFF TRBV15 - - TRBJ1-1
TGCGCCAGCAGCCTCGAGGCAGGGGGGTACGAGCAGTACTTC CASSLEAGGYEQYF TRBV4-3 - - TRBJ2-7
TGTGCCAGCAGTCCTCGGGGAGGGGTCGAAGAGACCCAGTACTTC CASSPRGGVEETQYF TRBV5-4 TRBD2 - TRBJ2-5
TGTGCCAGCAGTTTCCGTTCCCTAAGGCAGCCCCAGCATTTT CASSFRSLRQPQHF TRBV6-2/TRBV6-3 - - TRBJ1-5
TGTGCCAGCAGGGAACCAGGGGGCCCCTACAATGAGCAGTTCTTC CASREPGGPYNEQFF TRBV9 TRBD1 - TRBJ2-1
TGTGCCAGCAGCCGCCTAGCGGGGGTAATAGAGACCCAGTACTTC CASSRLAGVIETQYF TRBV11-2 TRBD2 - TRBJ2-5
TGTGCCACCGAGGCGTCCTTGTTCCGTACCGGGGAGCTGTTTTTT CATEASLFRTGELFF TRBV6-5 - - TRBJ2-2
TGTGCCAGCAGCAACACCGGGGGGGGAGCTTTCTTT CASSNTGGGAFF TRBV6-2/TRBV6-3 - - TRBJ1-1
TGTGCCAGCAGCTTAGCAGGAATTTCTGGAAACACCATATATTTT CASSLAGISGNTIYF TRBV7-2 - - TRBJ1-3
TGTGCCAGCGGTCTAACACGATATGGCTACACCTTC CASGLTRYGYTF TRBV6-5 - - TRBJ1-2
TGTGCCAGTAGTCGACAGCCCCTGAACACTGAAGCTTTCTTT CASSRQPLNTEAFF TRBV19 - - TRBJ1-1
TGTGCCACCAGCAGAGGGGGGGTGAGTGATTCACCCCTCCACTTT CATSRGGVSDSPLHF TRBV15 - few TRBJ1-6
TGTGCCAGCTCTAAGACTAGCGGGGGCCACACAGATACGCAGTATTTT CASSKTSGGHTDTQYF TRBV18 TRBD2 - TRBJ2-3
TGTGCCAACGCGCAGGGAATTCAAGAGACCCAGTACTTC CANAQGIQETQYF TRBV10-3 - - TRBJ2-5
TGTGCCAGCAGTGAGTTGGGACAGGGTTCCTATAATTCACCCCTCCACTTT CASSELGQGSYNSPLHF TRBV25-1 TRBD1 - TRBJ1-6
TGTGCCAGCAGTTTTTTAGGGTACGAGCAGTACTTC CASSFLGYEQYF TRBV12-3/TRBV12-4 - - TRBJ2-7
TGCGCCAGCAGCCAACAACAGGGGAACTATGGCTACACCTTC CASSQQQGNYGYTF TRBV4-3 TRBD1 - TRBJ1-2
TGCAGCGTTGAAGGCACCCTAGGGCAGTACTTC CSVEGTLGQYF TRBV29-1 - - TRBJ2-7
TGTGCCAGCAGCTTCTACCGGGACAGGGGCACCGGGGAGCTGTTTTTT CASSFYRDRGTGELFF TRBV5-8 TRBD1 few TRBJ2-2
TGTGCCAGCAGCCCACGCTGGCGGGGGCTCCTCCAAGAGACCCAGTACTTC CASSPRWRGLLQETQYF TRBV7-9 - - TRBJ2-5
TGTGCCAGCACAGGGGTTGGGAACACCGGGGAGCTGTTTTTT CASTGVGNTGELFF TRBV2 - few TRBJ2-2
TGCGCCAGCAGCCTAGGACTAGCGGGGGAGCTATCCTACGAGCAGTACTTC CASSLGLAGELSYEQYF TRBV5-1 TRBD2 - TRBJ2-7
TGCGCCAGCAGCTTACAGGGAAGAGGTGGCACTGAAGCTTTCTTT CASSLQGRGGTEAFF TRBV5-1 - - TRBJ1-1
TGTGCCAGCAGCCACGCCGGGCCCACTAATGAAAAACTGTTTTTT CASSHAGPTNEKLFF TRBV11-2 - once TRBJ1-4
TGCGCCAGCAGCTCCTCAGTAGACTATGGCTACACCTTC CASSSSVDYGYTF TRBV5-1 - - TRBJ1-2
TGTGCCAGTAGCCATCCCACGGGGGGCCGTGGGCCCCAGCATTTT CASSHPTGGRGPQHF TRBV19 - - TRBJ1-5
TGTGCCAGTATGAGGGTTATGAACACTGAAGCTTTCTTT CASMRVMNTEAFF TRBV19 - - TRBJ1-1
TGTGCCAGCAGTTCAGTCAGGGGGCAAAACACCATATATTTT CASSSVRGQNTIYF TRBV6-5 TRBD1 - TRBJ1-3
TGTGCCAGCAGCTTAGGGACCGGGACAGCGACCTATAGCAATCAGCCCCAGCATTTT CASSLGTGTATYSNQPQHF TRBV7-2 TRBD1 - TRBJ1-5
TGTGCCACCCATGGGGCAGTTACCACCTACGAGCAGTACTTC CATHGAVTTYEQYF TRBV28 - - TRBJ2-7
TGTGCCAGTACCCCACCGGGAGGCACCCAGGGGAATCAGCCCCAGCATTTT CASTPPGGTQGNQPQHF TRBV19 - - TRBJ1-5
TGTGCCAGCAGCTTAGGCGATCTGGGTGAAGCTTTCTTT CASSLGDLGEAFF TRBV13 - - TRBJ1-1